This T cell receptor beta chain derives from a study of tissue T cells after allogeneic stem cell transplantation (dated by TCRdb to the early 2020s). In the study overall: Over a roughly 3-year period, 6 to 8 adult allo-HCT recipients with steroid-refractory GVHD were prospectively enrolled in a research-autopsy study. Gastrointestinal GVHD was present in all GVHD patients, several lines of GVHD-directed therapy were administered to all GVHD patients, and skin involvement was additionally present in 4 or 5 GVHD patients. For viably preserved blood and marrow, CD3+ T cells were flow-sorted when cell numbers allowed; smaller samples underwent direct DNA extraction. The study profiled TCR beta repertoires in many tissues obtained from research autopsies of patients with and without GVHD, and also in mouse models of GVHD. Every GVHD patient received a graft from a donor; a handful of grafts were unmodified and three were CD34-selected to deplete T cells. The human arm was conducted as a prospective observational study, and neither blinding nor randomization was performed.

Of note for this clone: It has no known antigen specificity. No quality values exist for individual bases; no much larger clone is one base distant.

In light of the paper, this sample's time point label describes: recipient (host-origin) PBMCs collected before allo-HCT. The library was built by means of the immunoSEQ multiplex PCR assay. TCRbeta CDR3 sequencing was performed at survey depth by Adaptive Biotechnologies, and CDR3 sequences, V/J genes, productive frequency and template counts were reported. Amplification of TCR beta CDR3 regions was performed from genomic DNA rather than from RNA. Per the authors' processing: Jensen-Shannon divergence was used to quantify pairwise repertoire overlap between tissues, with a value of 1 indicating complete divergence and a value of 0 indicating identical repertoires. Based on pairwise JSD values, tissues were grouped by single-linkage agglomerative hierarchical clustering, and the results were shown as dendrograms. GLIPH2 was applied to all patient samples using simulation_depth 1000, kmer_min_depth 3, and cdr3_length_cutoff 8, and only groups with more than two unique CDR3s were retained. A standardized tissue-overlap score extrapolated Jaccard GLIPH-group overlap across patients to a standard repertoire size of 1000 clones. Linear mixed-effect models, with tissue as a fixed effect and individual as a random effect, were used to test how diversity related to clinical or experimental variables. TCRdb took over this immuneACCESS table, retaining in-frame rearrangements with V and J assigned. Such tables are incomplete; in checked studies, under half of the missing clones stem from an unresolved V gene, and the remainder is unexplained. V, J and clone size derive from that table, while D and trimming were established from the DNA sequence. This sample gives 28,000 or so clones in total; less than 95% of them show up just once. The top ten constitute about 2% of the sample.

The cysteine opens and the phenylalanine closes a CDR3 of 15 amino acids. Only the CDR3 part of the read is kept: 45 bases, read in frame from the first base. For CDR1 and CDR2, the germline V gene lists SGHTA and FQGNSA. At the junction V is shortened by 6 bases and J by 5 bases, with 19 bases in between. General conclusions and limits of the study: The study did not determine which tissue TCRs were alloreactive or antigen-specific, and some clones might have been persisting host cells. Within patients, how anatomically similar the tissues were was a key factor in shaping TCR repertoire composition, regardless of disease or transplant status. In both patients and mice, only a limited portion of the TCR repertoire detected in tissues was captured by blood and spleen T cells. A small and clinically heterogeneous patient cohort was studied, and sampling depth was acknowledged as a limitation. Only a few T cell clones appeared in more than one patient, yet motif-based clustering showed tissue-specific repertoire signatures that were shared between patients.

The sample here was blood, taken before transplantation. The chain couples TRBV7-2 to TRBJ2-5, with no D gene named confidently. The sequence was collected from a male donor aged 60 or over who later had graft-versus-host disease after an allogeneic stem cell transplant. The nucleotide sequence reads as follows: TGTGCCAGCAGGTCTCCGGGCCGTTTGGGGGAGACCCAGTACTTC. It translates to CASRSPGRLGETQYF.